The clone carrying this T cell receptor beta chain occurred a few times. What it recognizes is unknown. TCR beta CDR3 regions were amplified from RNA transcripts. The TCR CDR3 was amplified in a first-round RT-PCR using the HTBI primer set. Using its own MiXCR run on the multiplex PCR reads, TCRdb lists one record per CDR3 protein. Among about 200,000 distinct CDR3 sequences listed, around 16% were seen once. This record belongs to a study of T cells in Graves' hyperthyroidism and ophthalmopathy. CDR1 is SGHRS, CDR2 YFSETQ, per germline. The trim removed 4 bases at V and 7 bases at J, leaving 8 bases unmatched. The CDR3 runs to 15 residues. Study-wide results and limits: A median about 6.5 months before onset, the model predicted ophthalmopathy. Through a model of 13 V-J features, ophthalmopathy was separated from stable hyperthyroidism.

The TCR originated in a woman aged 45 to 65 with Graves' hyperthyroidism. Material for sequencing was blood. The rearrangement links TRBV5-1 to TRBJ2-7; TRBD2 agrees at 13 bases. For the CDR3, the DNA is TGCGCCAGCAGCCTCCGACTAGCGGGAGGCCGGGAGCAGTACTTC. Translated, it gives CASSLRLAGGREQYF.